Shown below are 22 T cell receptor beta chains from a single sample sequenced in a study of blood T cells in healthy people across ages. Through a sample-barcoded 5' primer and a J-beta primer mix, a second PCR was run for roughly 6 to 11 cycles. A single record per CDR3 protein comes from TCRdb applying MiXCR to the 5' RACE reads. In the table there are 1.2 million to 1.5 million distinct CDR3 sequences, around 42% of which are singletons. Sequencing input: blood. These receptor sequences come from a young woman in good health.

The V gene is TRBV12-3 or TRBV12-4, the J gene TRBJ2-5; 14 bases are a match to TRBD2. After removal of 5 bases from V and 4 bases from J, the junction contained 3 bases not matched to a gene. This CDR3 comprises 15 residues. The CDR3 is CASSPTSGGGETQYF. In DNA form, the CDR3 reads TGTGCCAGCAGTCCGACTAGCGGGGGGGGAGAGACCCAGTACTTC.

This clonotype showed up just once. The CDR3 region is CASSLGTSGTFRVDTQYF. The CDR3 DNA follows: TGTGCCAGCAGTCTCGGGACTAGCGGGACCTTCAGAGTAGATACGCAGTATTTT. The chain uses TRBV12-3 or TRBV12-4 and TRBJ2-3; 13 bases map to TRBD2. This CDR3 comprises 18 residues. Trimming removed 5 bases from V and 5 bases from J; junction bases left unmatched: 13.

A few counts support this clonotype. V and J are TRBV28 and TRBJ2-1, with TRBD2 identical over 7 bases. The length of the CDR3 is 16 residues. Per germline, CDR1 MDHEN and CDR2 SYDVKM. V shed 1 base and J 4 bases; nucleotides not matched to a gene: 7. CDR3 coding DNA: TGTGCCAGCAGTTTATCGGGACTACCGCGATACAATGAGCAGTTCTTC. Translated: CASSLSGLPRYNEQFF.

The chain combines TRBV11-2 with TRBJ2-3, with 12 bases identical to TRBD2. V dropped 5 bases and J dropped 3; count of bases not matched to a gene: 12. Germline CDR1 reads SGHAT; CDR2 reads FQNNGV. CDR3 size: 18 residues. The CDR3 loop reads CASSPRSKTSGRTDTQYF. The CDR3 nucleotides are TGTGCCAGCAGCCCCCGGTCCAAGACTAGCGGGAGAACAGATACGCAGTATTTT. Full variable domain (remainder filled in from reference TRBV11-2 and TRBJ2-3): EAGVAQSPRYKIIEKRQSVAFWCNPISGHATLYWYQQILGQGPKLLIQFQNNGVVDDSQLPKDRFSAERLKGVDSTLKIQPAKLEDSAVYLCASSPRSKTSGRTDTQYFGPGTRLTVL.

Only one count was recorded for this clonotype. The chain is built from TRBV5-1 and TRBJ2-1, with 8 bases lining up with TRBD2. Germline assignment: CDR1 SGHRS and CDR2 YFSETQ. Trimming at V came to 0 bases and at J to 7 bases, leaving 18 bases not matched to a gene. The CDR3 is 19 residues long. CDR3 sequence reads: CASSLGRLERGGPGNEQFF. The CDR3 nucleotides read TGCGCCAGCAGCTTGGGGAGACTAGAGCGCGGGGGGCCGGGTAATGAGCAGTTCTTC.

This clonotype has only a few counts. The V call is TRBV9, the J call TRBJ2-1, with D uncertain. Germline V CDR1 and CDR2: SGDLS, YYNGEE. Trimming pared 5 bases from V and 2 bases from J, leaving 14 bases between. The CDR3 has 15 residues. CDR3 in DNA: TGTGCCAGCAGTGCCTATTTCGATCCCTACAATGAGCAGTTCTTC. Protein sequence: CASSAYFDPYNEQFF.

This chain uses TRBV5-1 with TRBJ1-2, with 7 nucleotides matching TRBD1. Germline trimming cut 4 bases from V and 8 bases from J; bases unmatched to any gene: 17. The CDR3 extends over 16 amino acids. From germline, CDR1 is SGHRS and CDR2 YFSETQ. The CDR3 sequence: CASSPRQGSEISGYTF. The CDR3 DNA sequence: TGCGCCAGCAGCCCAAGACAGGGAAGTGAGATCTCCGGCTACACCTTC.

There are a few counts of this clonotype. The chain links TRBV6-1 to TRBJ1-2; 7 bases agree with TRBD1. V shed 6 bases and J 5 bases; nucleotides not matched to a gene: 6. The CDR3 consists of 13 residues. Germline assignment: CDR1 MNHNS and CDR2 SASEGT. The CDR3 nucleotides are TGTGCCAGCAGACCGGGACAGCCATATGGCTACACCTTC. Protein product: CASRPGQPYGYTF.

This clonotype was counted ten times or more. The rearrangement joins TRBV12-3 or TRBV12-4 to TRBJ2-5, with 11 bases fitting TRBD2. CDR3 length: 13 residues. The V segment lost 6 bases and the J segment 3 bases; nucleotides outside the gene matches: 0. The CDR3 DNA sequence: TGTGCCAGCAGACTAGCGGGAGAAGAGACCCAGTACTTC. It translates to CASRLAGEETQYF.

This clonotype occurred a few times. This rearrangement joins TRBV3-1 to TRBJ2-7; tentatively, D is TRBD2 (6 bases). The CDR3 extends over 17 amino acids. The ends were cut back, 0 bases at V and 2 bases at J, with 17 bases in the middle. Germline loops: CDR1 LGHDT, CDR2 YNNKEL (reference sequence). This CDR3 is CASSQDYGSGRTYEQYF. CDR3 bases: TGTGCCAGCAGCCAAGATTACGGGAGCGGGCGAACCTACGAGCAGTACTTC.

The chain uses TRBV15 and TRBJ2-7, with 8 bases identical to TRBD2. From germline, CDR1 is LNHNV and CDR2 YYDKDF (reference sequence). V trimming: 9 bases; J trimming: 2 bases; junction bases outside the gene matches: 9. There are 14 residues in the CDR3. CDR3 residues: CATALNGGAYEQYF. The CDR3 nucleotides are TGTGCCACGGCGCTCAACGGGGGGGCCTACGAGCAGTACTTC.

This clonotype was counted a few times. The CDR3 here is CASSSPDRPWDTEAFF. The CDR3 DNA sequence: TGTGCCAGCAGTTCCCCCGACAGGCCATGGGACACTGAAGCTTTCTTT. The rearrangement uses TRBV6-5 and TRBJ1-1; perhaps TRBD1 as D (6 bases). V was clipped by 4 bases and J by 3 bases, with 18 bases between them. The CDR3 loop spans 16 amino acids. Germline V lookup: CDR1 MNHEY, CDR2 SVGAGI.

This clonotype was seen only a few times. CDR3 DNA sequence: TGTGCCAGCAGCTTAAGGGGCGGAATCCAAGAGACCCAGTACTTC. Protein sequence: CASSLRGGIQETQYF. This chain joins TRBV3-1 and TRBJ2-5; tentative D call: TRBD1 (5 bases). V lost 5 bases, J lost 1 base, and 14 bases lay in between. This CDR3 is 15 amino acids long. CDR1 and CDR2 (germline): LGHDT, YNNKEL (reference sequence).

This clonotype has just a few counts. The CDR3 protein is CASSLSSGNTDTQYF. CDR3 nucleotide sequence: TGTGCCAGCAGTTTGTCGAGCGGGAACACAGATACGCAGTATTTT. The genes are TRBV28 and TRBJ2-3; 7 bases fit TRBD2. Germline-derived CDR1 and CDR2 are MDHEN and SYDVKM. The V and J ends lost 3 bases and 2 bases, in that order; junction bases with no gene match: 5. The CDR3 length is 15 residues.

The sample holds a few counts of this clonotype. The rearrangement uses TRBV28 and TRBJ2-7, with D tentatively TRBD1 or TRBD2 (6 bases each). V shed 10 bases and J shed 4 bases, with 11 bases lying between them. Germline CDR1 MDHEN, CDR2 SYDVKM. The CDR3 is made up of 11 amino acids. CDR3 residues: CATGGGYEQYF. The DNA of the CDR3 is TGTGCCACCGGGGGCGGTTACGAGCAGTACTTC.

This clonotype has just a few counts. The chain combines TRBV7-6 with TRBJ1-2; 7 bases are a match to TRBD1. The CDR3 loop spans 15 amino acids. The ends lost 2 bases at V and 5 bases at J; junction bases unmatched: 8. CDR1 SGHVS and CDR2 FNYEAQ come from the germline V gene. CDR3 region: CASSLPGQGVYGYTF. CDR3 in DNA: TGTGCCAGCAGCTTACCGGGCCAGGGGGTGTATGGCTACACCTTC.

The rearrangement joins TRBV5-1 to TRBJ2-7; 9 bases fit TRBD1. Germline V gene data show CDR1 as SGHRS and CDR2 as YFSETQ. The V gene end was trimmed by 4 bases and the J gene end by 5 bases; junction bases not matched to a gene: 7. The CDR3 loop spans 14 amino acids. The CDR3 spells CASSTGQGRHEQYF. For the CDR3, the DNA is TGCGCCAGCAGCACCGGACAGGGGCGTCACGAGCAGTACTTC.

The chain links TRBV28 to TRBJ2-5; tentative D call: TRBD1 (5 bases). The end of the DNA aligns better with TRBJ2-7, so the J call may be wrong. Germline CDR1 MDHEN, CDR2 SYDVKM. This CDR3 is built from 15 residues. The CDR3 nucleotides read TGTGCCAGCAGGAATGGGCAGGGTCGAGCCTACGAGCAGTACTTC. Residues: CASRNGQGRAYEQYF.

The chain is built from TRBV30 and TRBJ2-7; D gene ambiguous. Germline V gene lookup returns CDR1 GTSNPN and CDR2 SVGIG (reference sequence). There are 13 residues in the CDR3. The V gene lost 1 base and the J gene lost 2 bases, with 9 bases spanning the gap. The CDR3 bases are TGTGCCTGGAGTGACGGTACAACCTACGAGCAGTACTTC. Its translation is CAWSDGTTYEQYF.

This clonotype came up a few times. This chain connects TRBV18 to TRBJ2-1; D ambiguous. The V and J ends lost 5 bases and 0 bases respectively, with 11 bases between them. Germline loops: CDR1 KGHSH, CDR2 LQKENI. CDR3 length: 15 residues. CDR3 sequence (DNA): TGTGCCAGCTCAGCCTTACTTCCCTCCTACAATGAGCAGTTCTTC. Its translation is CASSALLPSYNEQFF.

The J gene is TRBJ2-1, the V gene TRBV7-2, with 8 bases identical to TRBD2. Germline CDR1 SGHTA, CDR2 FQGNSA. The V and J ends lost 3 bases and 4 bases, in that order; junction bases with no gene match: 8. This CDR3 is built from 16 residues. The CDR3 region has the DNA TGTGCCAGCAGCTTGCAGACCGGGAGGGGTTACAATGAGCAGTTCTTC. It specifies CASSLQTGRGYNEQFF.

The chain uses TRBV20-1 and TRBJ2-1; 9 bases map to TRBD2. The germline gives CDR1 DFQATT, CDR2 SNEGSKA (reference sequence). The CDR3 sequence is 14 residues long. The CDR3 region has the DNA TGCAGGGTACCGGGACTAGCAGACGGGGGGGAGCAGTTCTTC. Its protein is CRVPGLADGGEQFF.